These T cell receptor beta chains were read from a single sample in a study of blood T cell repertoires in COVID-19. Sequencing was performed with immunoSEQ multiplex PCR; in TCRdb, only in-frame clones are kept and a portion is missing. The sample shows fewer than 400,000 clones, roughly 85% of them seen only once. Specimen: peripheral blood. The receptors were gathered from a woman younger than 30 with acute or convalescent COVID-19. Each CDR3 is given with its conserved first and last residue. D genes are given only for firm matches. Only some rows state a clone size, as once, few, many or a class for expanded clones.

V gene	J gene	CDR3 length	clone size	D gene	CDR3 protein	CDR3 DNA
TRBV2	TRBJ1-1	10	once	TRBD1	CASKGAEAFF	TGTGCCAGCAAGGGGGCTGAGGCTTTCTTT
TRBV7-2	TRBJ2-1	16	-	TRBD2	CASSTWTSAGYNEQFF	TGTGCCAGCAGCACCTGGACTAGCGCCGGCTACAATGAGCAGTTCTTC
TRBV28	TRBJ1-5	15	-	-	CASSYPGNSNQPQHF	TGTGCCAGCAGTTACCCGGGGAATAGCAATCAGCCCCAGCATTTT
TRBV24-1	TRBJ2-2	16	-	TRBD1	CATSDAKGQRTGELFF	TGTGCCACCAGTGACGCTAAGGGACAGCGCACCGGGGAGCTGTTTTTT
TRBV6-5	TRBJ2-5	14	-	TRBD2	CASSRGGYQETQYF	TGTGCCAGCAGTCGGGGGGGGTACCAAGAGACCCAGTACTTC
TRBV9	TRBJ2-2	13	-	-	CASSVVQTGELFF	TGTGCCAGCAGCGTAGTGCAGACCGGGGAGCTGTTTTTT
TRBV3-1/TRBV3-2	TRBJ2-7	18	-	-	CASSRGGLDLGSTYEQYF	TGTGCCAGCAGCCGCGGTGGACTGGATTTGGGATCTACCTACGAGCAGTACTTC
TRBV6-5	TRBJ1-1	11	-	-	CASKVGAEAFF	TGTGCCAGCAAGGTCGGGGCTGAAGCTTTCTTT
TRBV6-4	TRBJ2-3	16	-	-	CASSETSEGGTDTQYF	TGTGCCAGCAGTGAGACCTCCGAGGGGGGCACAGATACGCAGTATTTT
TRBV3-1/TRBV3-2	TRBJ2-1	15	-	TRBD2	CASSQDGGGVNEQFF	TGTGCCAGCAGCCAAGACGGCGGGGGGGTCAATGAGCAGTTCTTC
TRBV13	TRBJ1-6	15	-	TRBD1	CASSLRTGGESPLHF	TGTGCCAGCAGCTTAAGGACAGGGGGGGAGTCACCCCTCCACTTT
TRBV19	TRBJ1-5	15	many	-	CASSRDFFPEEPQHF	TGTGCCAGTAGTAGAGACTTTTTTCCTGAGGAGCCCCAGCATTTT
TRBV6-5	TRBJ2-1	15	-	TRBD1	CASSFSGTGANEQFF	TGTGCCAGCAGCTTTTCCGGGACAGGGGCCAATGAGCAGTTCTTC
TRBV5-1	TRBJ2-5	17	-	TRBD2	CASSPKGGTSDKETQYF	TGCGCCAGCAGCCCAAAGGGGGGGACTAGCGATAAAGAGACCCAGTACTTC
TRBV5-1	TRBJ2-7	13	-	TRBD2	CASRAGATYEQYF	TGCGCCAGCCGAGCGGGGGCAACCTACGAGCAGTACTTC
TRBV6-5	TRBJ2-7	13	-	TRBD2	CASSSSGIYEQYF	TGTGCCAGCAGTTCTAGCGGGATCTACGAGCAGTACTTC
TRBV2	TRBJ2-7	10	-	-	CASTAYEQYF	TGTGCCAGCACCGCCTACGAGCAGTACTTC
TRBV2	TRBJ2-7	12	-	TRBD1	CASRDRDYEQYF	TGTGCCAGCCGGGACAGGGACTACGAGCAGTACTTC
TRBV2	TRBJ1-5	13	-	-	CASYTYSNQPQHF	TGTGCCAGCTATACATATAGCAATCAGCCCCAGCATTTT
TRBV3-1/TRBV3-2	TRBJ1-2	14	-	-	CASSQQEGFEGYTF	TGTGCCAGCAGCCAACAGGAAGGATTCGAGGGCTACACCTTC
TRBV5-1	TRBJ1-3	14	-	-	CASSQDYSGNTIYF	TGCGCCAGCAGCCAGGACTACTCTGGAAACACCATATATTTT
TRBV28	TRBJ1-5	15	-	-	CASSPRGGGNQPQHF	TGTGCCAGCAGTCCCAGAGGGGGAGGCAATCAGCCCCAGCATTTT
TRBV27	TRBJ1-5	16	-	TRBD1	CASSAGLQGASQPQHF	TGTGCCAGCAGCGCTGGATTACAGGGGGCGAGTCAGCCCCAGCATTTT
TRBV19	TRBJ1-3	14	-	-	CASSPGSSGNTIYF	TGTGCCAGTAGTCCGGGGAGCTCTGGAAACACCATATATTTT
TRBV30	TRBJ2-4	14	-	-	CAWSAELAKNIQYF	TGTGCCTGGAGTGCCGAACTAGCCAAAAACATTCAGTACTTC
TRBV7-3	TRBJ2-7	15	-	TRBD1	CASSQQPGQGYEQYF	TGTGCCAGCAGCCAGCAACCGGGACAGGGCTACGAGCAGTACTTC
TRBV27	TRBJ1-1	18	few	TRBD1	CASSLWGQEKLMNTEAFF	TGTGCCAGCAGTTTATGGGGACAGGAGAAACTAATGAACACTGAAGCTTTCTTT
TRBV5-1	TRBJ2-7	15	once	TRBD1	CASSLEPGGTGEQYF	TGCGCCAGCAGTTTGGAACCAGGGGGTACAGGCGAGCAGTACTTC
TRBV20-1	TRBJ1-1	11	-	-	CSARTTREAFF	TGCAGTGCTAGAACAACGCGGGAGGCTTTCTTT
TRBV28	TRBJ2-7	12	-	TRBD1	CASRGQSYEQYF	TGTGCCAGCAGGGGACAGTCCTACGAGCAGTACTTC
TRBV2	TRBJ1-5	14	few	TRBD1	CASSGTGGEQPQHF	TGTGCCAGCAGTGGGACAGGGGGCGAACAGCCCCAGCATTTT
TRBV6-5	TRBJ1-1	13	-	-	CASSFRLNTEAFF	TGTGCCAGCAGCTTCCGACTAAACACTGAAGCTTTCTTT
TRBV6-4	TRBJ2-2	14	-	-	CASRITGSTGELFF	TGTGCCAGCAGGATTACAGGGTCCACCGGGGAGCTGTTTTTT